This T cell receptor (beta chain) is drawn from a study of long-term antiretroviral therapy in people with HIV. Turning to the study itself: The earliest samples came from an era when ART typically awaited falling CD4 counts. Study-wide points: Post-ART samples showed increased diversity that remained below transplant donor control levels. Among HIV repertoires, CDR3 length ranges were narrower than those of controls.

Comments on this clone: The antigen is undetermined.

Sequencing relied on immunoSEQ assay v3.0, run at survey level. Only in-frame clones appear in the TCRdb table, and some are missing; sequencing was by immunoSEQ multiplex PCR. The repertoire holds more than 35,000 clones, with roughly 95% as singletons. Trimming left V 1 base short and J 12 bases short, with 13 bases between. CDR1 is SGDLS, CDR2 YYNGEE, per germline. This CDR3 spans 12 amino acids. Donors needed at least one pre-ART PBMC sample plus at least two post-ART samples. The sequences come from unsorted PBMCs, collected 3.7 years after starting antiretroviral therapy. The genes are TRBV9 and TRBJ1-2; no reliable D call. The sequence derives from a woman aged 45 to 65 with HIV. CDR3 amino acids: CASSVSSGWDTF. The CDR3 DNA is TGTGCCAGCAGCGTAAGTAGTGGTTGGGACACCTTC. Based on the CDR3 plus reference TRBV9 and TRBJ1-2, the full variable domain is DSGVTQTPKHLITATGQRVTLRCSPRSGDLSVYWYQQSLDQGLQFLIQYYNGEERAKGNILERFSAQQFPDLHSELNLSSLELGDSALYFCASSVSSGWDTFGSGTRLTVV.